This TCR beta chain originates from a study of CD8+ T cells in alopecia areata. Study conclusions and caveats: Sharing of TCR sequences between patients (possibly for HLA-related reasons) was less clear than in mice.

Treatment reported: oral pan-JAK inhibitor, 5-10 mg twice daily. Alopecia areata patients had lesional scalp punch biopsies and peripheral blood taken from them. Extraction of RNA preceded its reverse transcription into cDNA, which served as the sequencing template. Some clones are missing from TCRdb's copy, which holds only in-frame ones; the method was immunoSEQ multiplex PCR. The sample holds roughly 190,000 clones, 60% to 70% seen once. On this clone: The antigen remains unidentified.

The V gene's germline CDR1 is MGHRA and CDR2 YSYEKL. Trimming cost V 2 bases and J 6 bases, with 13 bases left between them. CDR3 length: 14 amino acids. The sequence was collected from a human donor with alopecia areata. The V gene is TRBV4-1, the J gene TRBJ1-1; no clear D gene. Sample: CD4+ T cells sorted from blood, taken at week 4, from a patient treated with tofacitinib. The CDR3, as DNA: TGCGCCAGCAGCCAAAGTCCCACGGTCGCTGAAGCTTTCTTT. It encodes CASSQSPTVAEAFF.